These 9 T cell receptor beta chains came from one sample sequenced in a study of long-term antiretroviral therapy in people with HIV. At the survey level, the v3.0 immunoSEQ assay was run. The data were produced by immunoSEQ multiplex PCR, yet TCRdb's version contains in-frame clones alone and is incomplete. The sample lists roughly 36,000 clones; about 85% were seen once. The sequencing here drew on unsorted PBMCs, taken just over 2.7 years before starting antiretroviral therapy. The receptors stem from a woman aged 30 to 39 with HIV.

The chain joins TRBV10-2 to TRBJ2-5; the match to TRBD1 covers 8 bases. Trimming took 4 bases from V and 5 from J; bases not matched to a gene: 6. This CDR3 region has 14 residues. CDR1 and CDR2 (germline): WSHSY, SAAADI. CDR3 nucleotides: TGCGCCAGCAGTGTGTGGACAGGGCGGGAGACCCAGTACTTC. Translation gives CASSVWTGRETQYF.

This chain joins TRBV11-2 and TRBJ2-1, with TRBD2 matching 13 bases. With V trimmed by 8 bases and J by 3 bases, 10 bases remained unmatched. The V gene's germline CDR1 is SGHAT and CDR2 FQNNGV. This CDR3 has 17 residues. CDR3 in amino acids: CASRGLAGELYYNEQFF. CDR3 DNA: TGTGCCAGCCGTGGACTAGCGGGGGAGCTGTACTACAATGAGCAGTTCTTC.

The chain recombines TRBV27 with TRBJ1-2; a possible D gene is TRBD1 (6 bases). Germline lookup yields CDR1 MNHEY and CDR2 SMNVEV (reference sequence). The CDR3 has 15 amino acids. Trimming removed 7 bases from V and 4 bases from J, with 19 bases in between. The CDR3 sequence: CASTPVGGGTYGYTF. The CDR3 DNA follows: TGTGCCAGCACCCCTGTCGGGGGCGGAACCTATGGCTACACCTTC.

The rearrangement joins TRBV30 to TRBJ1-5; D may be TRBD1 (5 bases). Between the trimmed V and J ends, which lost 0 bases and 3 bases, there was a span of 12 bases. Germline CDR1 and CDR2: GTSNPN and SVGIG (reference sequence). This CDR3 region has 15 residues. The CDR3 here is CAWSVGLGDNQPQHF. The CDR3 DNA follows: TGTGCCTGGAGTGTTGGGTTGGGGGACAATCAGCCCCAGCATTTT.

V gene TRBV7-2 combines with J gene TRBJ1-3; D is unresolved. CDR3 length: 15 amino acids. Per germline, CDR1 SGHTA and CDR2 FQGNSA. Trimming stripped 5 bases from V and 0 bases from J, with 11 bases between. The CDR3 coding sequence is TGTGCCAGCAGCCCCCAACCTTTCTCTGGAAACACCATATATTTT. It encodes CASSPQPFSGNTIYF.

The chain carries TRBV14 and TRBJ2-4; a weak D match, TRBD1 (5 bases). CDR1 and CDR2 (germline): SGHDN, FVKESK. The CDR3 has 18 residues. The ends were cut back, 0 bases at V and 0 bases at J, with 15 bases in the middle. In DNA form, the CDR3 reads TGTGCCAGCAGCCAAGATCCCAGACAGCCCCTAGCCAAAAACATTCAGTACTTC. Translating gives CASSQDPRQPLAKNIQYF.

The J gene is TRBJ1-4, the V gene TRBV2, with D tentatively TRBD1 (5 bases). Germline V gene lookup returns CDR1 SNHLY and CDR2 FYNNEI. Trimming removed 6 bases at V and 8 bases at J, with 13 bases between. The CDR3 is made up of 13 amino acids. Here the CDR3 reads CASRAGPGEKLFF. For the CDR3, the DNA is TGTGCCAGCAGGGCGGGACCGGGGGAAAAACTGTTTTTT. Supplemented by reference TRBV2 and TRBJ1-4, the full variable domain reads EPEVTQTPSHQVTQMGQEVILRCVPISNHLYFYWYRQILGQKVEFLVSFYNNEISEKSEIFDDQFSVERPDGSNFTLKIRSTKLEDSAMYFCASRAGPGEKLFFGSGTQLSVL.

The V and J genes are TRBV5-6 and TRBJ2-6, with D perhaps assigned TRBD1 or TRBD2 (5 bases each). This CDR3 has 19 amino acids. Germline V gene lookup returns CDR1 SGHDT and CDR2 YYEEEE. V gave up 3 bases and J gave up 1 base, with 20 bases separating them. The CDR3 bases are TGTGCCAGCAGCTCGGCGGGTAGGCCAGGGTTATCTGGGGCCAACGTCCTGACTTTC. It is translated as CASSSAGRPGLSGANVLTF.

This chain connects TRBV5-8 to TRBJ1-6; D unclear. The CDR3 runs 16 residues. Between the trimmed V and J ends, which lost 5 bases and 10 bases, there was a span of 22 bases. Germline V gene lookup returns CDR1 SGHTS and CDR2 YDEGEE. The CDR3 DNA reads as TGTGCCAGCAGACCAGAGATGGGGAGGGCTACCTCACCCCTCCACTTT. Its protein is CASRPEMGRATSPLHF.